This record concerns one TCR beta chain sequence. The clone's antigen remains unknown. There are no base qualities to consult, and no much larger clone falls within one base. Trimming costs V 5 bases and J 2 bases, and their ends lie 9 bases apart. The CDR3 runs 14 amino acids, cysteine and phenylalanine included. CDR3 DNA is the only sequence kept; it has 42 bases, read in frame from the first base. CDR1 and CDR2 are read off the germline V gene (reference sequence) as LNHDA and SQIVND. Donors were healthy HIV-negative adults with no recently reported acute infections or vaccinations. All donors were Caucasian adults living in Nashville, Tennessee, USA. CD4+ T cells were enriched by magnetic negative selection; naive cells were then positively selected on CD45RA, and the negative fraction formed the memory subset. Blood was collected by leukapheresis, and PBMCs were isolated by Ficoll-Histopaque density gradient centrifugation and then cryopreserved in liquid nitrogen vapor phase. Analytical flow cytometry was used to check the purity and quantity of every magnetically sorted T cell population. Each sorted fraction had its genomic DNA isolated and then quantified by UV absorbance on a Nanodrop 2000c.

The data were taken from a study of shared clonotypes between healthy human individuals (dated by TCRdb to the early 2020s). For context, the study as a whole: The cohort comprised two women and a few men aged 18 to 49 years. Blood TCR repertoires of about 5 healthy adults were deeply sequenced to estimate repertoire size and the extent of clonotype sharing between individuals. To increase sequencing depth and limit assay-specific biases, TCR repertoire library preparation and sequencing were carried out by different laboratories using diverse techniques. Per donor, leukapheresis produced somewhere between about 0.94 and 10 billion PBMCs. Per donor, three plates each were used for CD4 naive and CD4 memory, two for CD8 naive, and one for CD8 memory.

TCR CDR3 regions were amplified from genomic DNA by multiplex PCR using the deep immunoSEQ assay. For each cell subset, the extracted genomic DNA was distributed evenly across all wells of several immunoSEQ 96-well plates, and each plate served as one replicate. For sorted subsets, each replicate PCR was loaded with roughly 0.2 ug genomic DNA, equivalent to 25,000 to 35,000 T cell genomes. Purified libraries were quantified with a Qubit 3.0 fluorometer, sized on a Bioanalyzer 2100, and re-quantified with the KAPA Library Quantification kit. A separate single-read 150-cycle Illumina NextSeq 550 flow cell was used to sequence each immunoSEQ 96-well plate. The source study handled its data this way. The immunoSEQ output contained only junctional sequences without quality scores, so filtering could not match that applied to full-length reads. Sequences were annotated with PyIR, a Python wrapper for IgBLAST v1.9, and V/J genes and CDR3 were assigned using IMGT germline references. Any read was removed if the V/J assignment was weak (E-value above 1e-6), the CDR3 was missing, or the read contained stop codons, out-of-frame junctions, or ambiguous translated residues. V3J clonotypes were defined as sequences sharing the same inferred V gene, J gene, and CDR3 amino acid sequence. Percentage overlap between repertoires was computed as shared unique clonotypes divided by the size of the smaller repertoire. Three approaches were used to assess repertoire richness: RTK rarefaction, the Chao1 estimator, and Recon v2.1 estimates of unobserved clonotypes. For all TCRbeta clonotypes obtained by the gDNA method from a handful of donors, generation probabilities were computed with OLGA. Drawn from immuneACCESS, this table holds only the in-frame rearrangements with V and J called that TCRdb kept. Clones are partly lost; checked studies trace under half to an unresolved V gene and leave the rest unexplained. From that table come the V and J calls and clone size; the DNA was used to work out D and trimming. This sample gives roughly 1 million clones in total; 60% to 80% of them show up just once. The ten largest account for over 1.3% of the sample.

What the authors observed across the whole study: Incomplete sequencing was indicated by rarefaction of sorted-subset datasets, despite the large sequencing depth. When several donors were compared, the shared fraction of clonotypes was roughly 4.8% for naive CD4, around 3.6% for naive CD8, about 2.5% for memory CD4, and under 0.5% for memory CD8. Pairwise subsampling led to the expectation that sequencing depth would affect the degree of clonotype sharing among donors. Naive subsets generally had larger estimated clonotype richness than memory subsets did. Because the study included only a small number of donors, the genetic and exposure-history diversity represented was limited. Sampling was restricted to blood, and TCR repertoires in tissue are likely to differ from TCR repertoires in blood. Higher generation probabilities were observed for clonotypes shared by all four sorted-subset donors than for non-shared clonotypes.

The chain is made from TRBV19 and TRBJ1-4, with the D gene too uncertain to name. The receptor's source is a man aged 18-30 years in good health. Sequencing was carried out using memory CD4+ T cells sorted from blood. The sample's cell subset or site label is to be understood as: CD45RA-negative fraction. The CDR3 protein is CASSEGGTNEKLFF. In nucleotides, the sequence is TGTGCCAGTAGTGAGGGCGGCACTAATGAAAAACTGTTTTTT.